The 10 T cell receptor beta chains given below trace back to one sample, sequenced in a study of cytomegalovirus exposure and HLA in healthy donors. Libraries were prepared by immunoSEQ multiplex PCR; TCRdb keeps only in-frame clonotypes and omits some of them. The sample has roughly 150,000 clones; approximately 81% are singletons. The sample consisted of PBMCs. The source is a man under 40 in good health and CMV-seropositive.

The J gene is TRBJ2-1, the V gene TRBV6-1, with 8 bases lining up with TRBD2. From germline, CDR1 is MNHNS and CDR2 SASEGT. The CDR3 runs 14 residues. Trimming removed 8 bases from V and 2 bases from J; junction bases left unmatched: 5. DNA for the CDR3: TGTGCCAGCCAGCGGGGGACTACCTACAATGAGCAGTTCTTC. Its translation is CASQRGTTYNEQFF.

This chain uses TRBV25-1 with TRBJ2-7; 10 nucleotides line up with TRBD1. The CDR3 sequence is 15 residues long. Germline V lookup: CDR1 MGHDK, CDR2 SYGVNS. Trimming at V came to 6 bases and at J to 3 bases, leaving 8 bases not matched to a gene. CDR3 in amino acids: CASSGGQGLFYEQYF. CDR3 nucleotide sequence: TGTGCCAGCAGCGGGGGACAGGGGTTGTTCTACGAGCAGTACTTC.

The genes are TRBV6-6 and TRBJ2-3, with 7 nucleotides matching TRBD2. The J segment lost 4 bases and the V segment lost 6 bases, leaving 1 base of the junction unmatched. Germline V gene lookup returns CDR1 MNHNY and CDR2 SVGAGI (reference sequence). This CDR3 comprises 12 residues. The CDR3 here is CASRAGADTQYF. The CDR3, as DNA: TGTGCCAGCAGGGCGGGAGCAGATACGCAGTATTTT.

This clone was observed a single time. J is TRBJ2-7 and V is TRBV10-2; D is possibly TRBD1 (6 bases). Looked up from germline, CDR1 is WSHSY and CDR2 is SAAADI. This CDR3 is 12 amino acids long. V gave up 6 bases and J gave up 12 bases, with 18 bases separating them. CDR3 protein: CASSLQGSGPYF. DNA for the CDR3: TGCGCCAGCAGCCTACAGGGATCGGGTCCGTACTTC.

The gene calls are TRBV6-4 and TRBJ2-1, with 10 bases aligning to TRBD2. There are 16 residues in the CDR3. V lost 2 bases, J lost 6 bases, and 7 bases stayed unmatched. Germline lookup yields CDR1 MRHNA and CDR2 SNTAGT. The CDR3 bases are TGTGCCAGCAGTGACAAGGTAGCGGGGGGACCCAATGAGCAGTTCTTC. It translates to CASSDKVAGGPNEQFF.

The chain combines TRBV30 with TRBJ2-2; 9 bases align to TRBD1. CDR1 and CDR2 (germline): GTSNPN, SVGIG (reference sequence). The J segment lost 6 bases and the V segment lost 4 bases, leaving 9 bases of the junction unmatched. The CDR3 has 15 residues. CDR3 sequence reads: CAWNSGQGFPGELFF. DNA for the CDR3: TGTGCCTGGAATTCGGGACAGGGATTTCCCGGGGAGCTGTTTTTT.

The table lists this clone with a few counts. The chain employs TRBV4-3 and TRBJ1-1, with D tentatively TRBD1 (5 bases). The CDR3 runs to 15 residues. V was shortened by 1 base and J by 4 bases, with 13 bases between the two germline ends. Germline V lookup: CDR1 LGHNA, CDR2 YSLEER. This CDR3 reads CASSQVPGDGTEAFF. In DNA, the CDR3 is TGCGCCAGCAGCCAAGTTCCGGGGGACGGCACTGAAGCTTTCTTT.

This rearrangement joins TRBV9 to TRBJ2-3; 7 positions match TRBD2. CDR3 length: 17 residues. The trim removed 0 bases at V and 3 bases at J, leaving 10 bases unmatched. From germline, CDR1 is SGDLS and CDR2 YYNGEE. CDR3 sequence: CASSVAPERDVTDTQYF. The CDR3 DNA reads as TGTGCCAGCAGCGTAGCTCCAGAGCGGGATGTGACAGATACGCAGTATTTT. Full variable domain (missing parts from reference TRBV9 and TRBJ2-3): DSGVTQTPKHLITATGQRVTLRCSPRSGDLSVYWYQQSLDQGLQFLIQYYNGEERAKGNILERFSAQQFPDLHSELNLSSLELGDSALYFCASSVAPERDVTDTQYFGPGTRLTVL.

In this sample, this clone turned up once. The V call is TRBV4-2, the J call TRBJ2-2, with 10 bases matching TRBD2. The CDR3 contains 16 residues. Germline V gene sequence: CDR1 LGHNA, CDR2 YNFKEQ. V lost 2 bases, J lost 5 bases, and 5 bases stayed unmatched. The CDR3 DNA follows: TGTGCCAGCAGCCAACGCTTAGCGGGAGGTACCGGGGAGCTGTTTTTT. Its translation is CASSQRLAGGTGELFF.

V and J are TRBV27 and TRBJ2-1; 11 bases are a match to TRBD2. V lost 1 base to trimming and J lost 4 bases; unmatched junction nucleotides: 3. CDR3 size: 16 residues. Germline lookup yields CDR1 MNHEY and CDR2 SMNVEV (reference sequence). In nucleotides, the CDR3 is TGTGCCAGCAGTTTATTCCCTAGCGGGAGGTACAATGAGCAGTTCTTC. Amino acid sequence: CASSLFPSGRYNEQFF.